This TCR beta chain was observed in a study of T cell responses to AZD1222 COVID-19 vaccine. Whole-study findings and limits: Most donors were white British, females outnumbered males, and clonal diversity was possibly underestimated.

CDR3 length: 14 amino acids. Trimming cost V 8 bases and J 1 base, with 12 bases left between them. In germline, CDR1 is MDHEN, CDR2 SYDVKM. This clone was found a few times. Its antigen is still unknown. Produced via immunoSEQ multiplex PCR; TCRdb's table is partial and in-frame only. The table lists 150,000 to 200,000 clones, approximately 90% of them singletons. The receptor's source is an adult in good health. The sequencing here drew on peripheral blood, taken on day 0 of AZD1222 vaccination. The chain employs TRBV28 and TRBJ1-5; no clear D gene. CDR3 loop: CASGRHISNQPQHF. CDR3 DNA: TGTGCCAGCGGCCGACATATAAGCAATCAGCCCCAGCATTTT.